This T cell receptor beta chain derives from a study of technical replicates of blood from a few donors. Profiling relied on immunoSEQ multiplex PCR, and the TCRdb table lists in-frame clones only, not all of them. The table records roughly 65,000 clones, approximately 86% of them present only once. The TCR sequence derives from a human donor in good health. Some clones in this sample may be carry-over from other donors' samples. Input material: PBMCs.

The CDR3: CAISESTDDRPSGGYTF. The CDR3 DNA reads TGTGCCATCAGTGAGTCGACAGACGACAGGCCATCCGGTGGCTACACCTTC. The chain carries TRBV10-3 and TRBJ1-2; possible D gene TRBD1, 6 bases. CDR1 and CDR2 (germline): ENHRY, SYGVKD. This CDR3 region has 17 residues. With 0 bases removed from V and 7 bases from J, the gap between germline ends came to 21 bases.